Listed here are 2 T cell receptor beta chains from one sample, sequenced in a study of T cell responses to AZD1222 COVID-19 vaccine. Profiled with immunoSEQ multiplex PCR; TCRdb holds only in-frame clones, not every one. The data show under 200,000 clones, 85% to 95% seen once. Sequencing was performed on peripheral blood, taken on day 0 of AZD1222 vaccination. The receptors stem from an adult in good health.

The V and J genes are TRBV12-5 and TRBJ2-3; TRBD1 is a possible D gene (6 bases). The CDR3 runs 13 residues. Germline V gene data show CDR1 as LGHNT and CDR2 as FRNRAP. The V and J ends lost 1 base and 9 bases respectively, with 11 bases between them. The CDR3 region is CASGLGPTGTQYF. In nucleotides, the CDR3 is TGTGCTAGTGGTTTGGGCCCGACAGGCACGCAGTATTTT.

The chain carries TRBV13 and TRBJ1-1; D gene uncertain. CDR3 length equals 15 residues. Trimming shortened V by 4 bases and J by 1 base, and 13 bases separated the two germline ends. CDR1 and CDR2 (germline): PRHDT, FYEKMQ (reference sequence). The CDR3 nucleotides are TGTGCCAGCAGCTCCGGGTGGGGTTCGAACACTGAAGCTTTCTTT. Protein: CASSSGWGSNTEAFF.